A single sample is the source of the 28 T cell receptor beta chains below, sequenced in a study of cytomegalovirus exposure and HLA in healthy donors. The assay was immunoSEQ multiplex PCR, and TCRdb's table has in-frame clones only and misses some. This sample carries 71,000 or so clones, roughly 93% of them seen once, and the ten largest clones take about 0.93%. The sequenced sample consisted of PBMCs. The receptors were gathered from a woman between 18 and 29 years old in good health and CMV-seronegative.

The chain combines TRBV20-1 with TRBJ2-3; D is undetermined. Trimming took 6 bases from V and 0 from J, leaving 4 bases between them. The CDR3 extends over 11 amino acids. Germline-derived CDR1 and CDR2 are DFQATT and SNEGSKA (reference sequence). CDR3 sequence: CSATSTDTQYF. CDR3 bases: TGCAGTGCGACTAGCACAGATACGCAGTATTTT.

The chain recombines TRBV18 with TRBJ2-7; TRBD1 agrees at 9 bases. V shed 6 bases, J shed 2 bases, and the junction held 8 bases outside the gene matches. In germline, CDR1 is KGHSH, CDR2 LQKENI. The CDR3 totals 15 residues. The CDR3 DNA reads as TGTGCCAGCTCGGCCGACAGGGGGACAACCTACGAGCAGTACTTC. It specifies CASSADRGTTYEQYF.

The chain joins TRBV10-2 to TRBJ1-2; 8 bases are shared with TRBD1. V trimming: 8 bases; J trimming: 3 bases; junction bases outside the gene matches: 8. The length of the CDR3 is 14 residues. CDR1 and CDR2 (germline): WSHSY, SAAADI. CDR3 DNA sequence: TGCGCCAGCCGACCGACAGGGGCGGACTATGGCTACACCTTC. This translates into CASRPTGADYGYTF.

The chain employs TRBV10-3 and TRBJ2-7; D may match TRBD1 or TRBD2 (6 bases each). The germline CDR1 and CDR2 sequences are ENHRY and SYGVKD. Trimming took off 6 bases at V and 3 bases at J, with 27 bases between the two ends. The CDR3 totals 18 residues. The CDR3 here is CAIREGGSYRTDSYEQYF. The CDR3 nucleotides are TGTGCCATCAGGGAGGGAGGCAGTTATAGGACAGACAGCTACGAGCAGTACTTC.

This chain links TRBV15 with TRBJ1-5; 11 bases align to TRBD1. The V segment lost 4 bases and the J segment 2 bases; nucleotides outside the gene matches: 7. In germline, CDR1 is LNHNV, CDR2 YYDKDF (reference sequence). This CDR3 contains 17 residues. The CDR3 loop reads CATSTGQGAGGNQPQHF. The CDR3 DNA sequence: TGTGCCACCAGCACCGGACAGGGGGCGGGCGGCAATCAGCCCCAGCATTTT.

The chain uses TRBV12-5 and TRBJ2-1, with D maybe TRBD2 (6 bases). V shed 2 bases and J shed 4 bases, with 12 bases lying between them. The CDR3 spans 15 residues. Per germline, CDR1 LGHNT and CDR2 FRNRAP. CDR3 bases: TGTGCTAGTGGTTTGTTCCCGGACTATTACAATGAGCAGTTCTTC. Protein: CASGLFPDYYNEQFF.

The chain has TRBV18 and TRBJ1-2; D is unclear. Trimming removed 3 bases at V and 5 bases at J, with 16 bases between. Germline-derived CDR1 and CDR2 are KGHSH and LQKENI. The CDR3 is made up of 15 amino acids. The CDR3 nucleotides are TGTGCCAGCTCACCCTGGAAGACACCTCAATATGGCTACACCTTC. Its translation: CASSPWKTPQYGYTF.

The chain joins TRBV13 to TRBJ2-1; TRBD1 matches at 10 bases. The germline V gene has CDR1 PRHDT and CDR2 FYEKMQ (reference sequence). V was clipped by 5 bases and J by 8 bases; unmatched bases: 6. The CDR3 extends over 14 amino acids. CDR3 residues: CASSPRQGAHEQFF. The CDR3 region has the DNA TGTGCCAGCAGCCCCCGACAGGGGGCGCATGAGCAGTTCTTC.

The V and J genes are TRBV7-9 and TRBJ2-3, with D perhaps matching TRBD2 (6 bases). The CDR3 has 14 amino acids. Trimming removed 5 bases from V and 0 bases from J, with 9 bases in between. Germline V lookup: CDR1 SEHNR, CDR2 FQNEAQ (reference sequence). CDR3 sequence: CASSGGYSTDTQYF. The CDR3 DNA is TGTGCCAGCAGCGGGGGGTACAGCACAGATACGCAGTATTTT.

This CDR3 reads CASGRTSGGCTDTQYF. DNA of the CDR3: TGTGCCAGCGGACGAACTAGCGGGGGATGCACAGATACGCAGTATTTT. The V and J genes are TRBV21-1 and TRBJ2-3; the DNA was not used to check the table's D call, TRBD2. TRBV21-1 is a pseudogene locus. This CDR3 has 16 residues.

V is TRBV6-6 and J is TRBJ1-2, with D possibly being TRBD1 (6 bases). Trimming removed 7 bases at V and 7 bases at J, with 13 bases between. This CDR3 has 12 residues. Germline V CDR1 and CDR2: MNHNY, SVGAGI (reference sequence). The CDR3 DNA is TGTGCCAGCACACCTACAGGGTCTGGCTACACCTTC. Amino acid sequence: CASTPTGSGYTF.

The CDR3 loop reads CASSLEGAGYGYTF. CDR3 DNA sequence: TGTGCCAGCAGCTTAGAAGGGGCCGGCTATGGCTACACCTTC. The chain carries TRBV11-2 and TRBJ1-2; maybe TRBD1 (5 bases). Germline CDR1 is SGHAT and CDR2 is FQNNGV. The CDR3 loop spans 14 amino acids. Trimming shortened V by 0 bases and J by 4 bases, and 9 bases separated the two germline ends.

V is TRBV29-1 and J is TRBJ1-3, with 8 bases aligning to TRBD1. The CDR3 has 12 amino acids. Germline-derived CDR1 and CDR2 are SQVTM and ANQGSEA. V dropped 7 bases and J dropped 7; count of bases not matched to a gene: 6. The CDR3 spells CSARTGTNTIYF. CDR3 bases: TGCAGCGCCCGGACAGGGACGAACACCATATATTTT.

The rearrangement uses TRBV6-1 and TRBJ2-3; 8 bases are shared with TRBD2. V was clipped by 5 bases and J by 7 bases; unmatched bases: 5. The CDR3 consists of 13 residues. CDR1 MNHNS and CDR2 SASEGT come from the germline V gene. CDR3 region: CASSPGTRNTQYF. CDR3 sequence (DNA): TGTGCCAGCAGTCCCGGGACTAGAAATACGCAGTATTTT.

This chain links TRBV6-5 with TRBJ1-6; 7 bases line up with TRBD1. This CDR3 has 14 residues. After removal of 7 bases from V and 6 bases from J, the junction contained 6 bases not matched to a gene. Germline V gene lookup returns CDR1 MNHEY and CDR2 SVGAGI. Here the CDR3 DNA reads TGTGCCAGCACCCACGACAGGGTTAATTCACCCCTCCACTTT. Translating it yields CASTHDRVNSPLHF.

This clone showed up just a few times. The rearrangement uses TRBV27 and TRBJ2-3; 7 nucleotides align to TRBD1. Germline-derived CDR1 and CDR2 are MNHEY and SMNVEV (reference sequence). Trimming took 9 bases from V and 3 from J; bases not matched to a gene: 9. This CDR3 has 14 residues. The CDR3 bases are TGTGCCAGTGGAGCGACAGGGAAGACAGATACGCAGTATTTT. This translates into CASGATGKTDTQYF.

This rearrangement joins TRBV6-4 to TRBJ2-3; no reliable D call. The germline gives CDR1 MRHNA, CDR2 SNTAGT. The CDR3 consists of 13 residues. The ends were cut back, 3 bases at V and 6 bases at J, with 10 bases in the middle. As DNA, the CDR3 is TGTGCCAGCAGTGATAAAGGAGAGGATACGCAGTATTTT. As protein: CASSDKGEDTQYF.

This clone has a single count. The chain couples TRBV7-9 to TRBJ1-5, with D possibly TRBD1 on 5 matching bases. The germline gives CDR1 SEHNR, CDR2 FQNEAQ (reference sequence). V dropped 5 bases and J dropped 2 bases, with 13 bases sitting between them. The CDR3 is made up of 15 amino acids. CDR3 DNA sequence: TGTGCCAGCAGCCCGACAGAATATGGCAATCAGCCCCAGCATTTT. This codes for CASSPTEYGNQPQHF. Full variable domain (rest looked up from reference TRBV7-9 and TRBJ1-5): DTGVSQNPRHKITKRGQNVTFRCDPISEHNRLYWYRQTLGQGPEFLTYFQNEAQLEKSRLLSDRFSAERPKGSFSTLEIQRTEQGDSAMYLCASSPTEYGNQPQHFGDGTRLSIL.

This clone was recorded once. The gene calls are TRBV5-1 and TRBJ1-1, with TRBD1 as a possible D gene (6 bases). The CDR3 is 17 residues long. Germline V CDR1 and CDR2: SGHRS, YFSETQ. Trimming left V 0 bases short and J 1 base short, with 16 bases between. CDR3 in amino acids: CASSLEARGRTNTEAFF. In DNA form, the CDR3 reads TGCGCCAGCAGCTTGGAAGCCAGGGGAAGGACGAACACTGAAGCTTTCTTT. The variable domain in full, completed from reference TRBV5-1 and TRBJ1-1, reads KAGVTQTPRYLIKTRGQQVTLSCSPISGHRSVSWYQQTPGQGLQFLFEYFSETQRNKGNFPGRFSGRQFSNSRSEMNVSTLELGDSALYLCASSLEARGRTNTEAFFGQGTRLTVV.

Written as DNA, the CDR3 is TGTGCCACAGGGCAGTACCAAGAGACCCAGTACTTC. Residues: CATGQYQETQYF. This sequence joins TRBV27 and TRBJ2-5, with D maybe TRBD1 (5 bases). The V gene lost 10 bases and the J gene lost 0 bases, with 9 bases spanning the gap. There are 12 residues in the CDR3. The germline gives CDR1 MNHEY, CDR2 SMNVEV (reference sequence).

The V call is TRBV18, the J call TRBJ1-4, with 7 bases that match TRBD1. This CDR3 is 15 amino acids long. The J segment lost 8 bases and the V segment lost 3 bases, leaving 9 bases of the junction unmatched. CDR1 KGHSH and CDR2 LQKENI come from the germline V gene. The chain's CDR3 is CASSPLQGLKEKLFF. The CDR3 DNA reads TGTGCCAGCTCACCCTTACAGGGGTTGAAGGAAAAACTGTTTTTT.

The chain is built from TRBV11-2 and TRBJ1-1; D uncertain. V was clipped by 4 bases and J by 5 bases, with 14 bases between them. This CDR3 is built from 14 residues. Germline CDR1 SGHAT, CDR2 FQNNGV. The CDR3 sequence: CASSSKGGGTEAFF. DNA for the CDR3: TGTGCCAGCAGCTCCAAGGGTGGAGGGACTGAAGCTTTCTTT.

CDR3 nucleotides: TGCGCCAGCAGCCAAGGCACAGGGAGAGGGGCCACTGAAGCTTTCTTT. It translates to CASSQGTGRGATEAFF. The rearrangement joins TRBV4-3 to TRBJ1-1; D might be TRBD1 (6 bases). The CDR3 contains 16 residues. Deletions cut 1 base from V and 4 bases from J, with 16 bases between. The germline V gene has CDR1 LGHNA and CDR2 YSLEER.

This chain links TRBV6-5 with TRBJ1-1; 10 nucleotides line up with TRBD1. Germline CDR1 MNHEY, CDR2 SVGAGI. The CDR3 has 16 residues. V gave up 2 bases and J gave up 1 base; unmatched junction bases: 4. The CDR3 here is CASSYPRTGGNTEAFF. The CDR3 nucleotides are TGTGCCAGCAGTTACCCCCGGACAGGGGGGAACACTGAAGCTTTCTTT.

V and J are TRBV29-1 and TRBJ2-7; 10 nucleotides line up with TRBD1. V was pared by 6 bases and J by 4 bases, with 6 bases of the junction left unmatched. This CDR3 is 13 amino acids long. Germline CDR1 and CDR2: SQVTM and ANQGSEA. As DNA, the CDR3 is TGCAGCGTCGGTGACAGGGGGCTGTACGAGCAGTACTTC. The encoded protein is CSVGDRGLYEQYF.

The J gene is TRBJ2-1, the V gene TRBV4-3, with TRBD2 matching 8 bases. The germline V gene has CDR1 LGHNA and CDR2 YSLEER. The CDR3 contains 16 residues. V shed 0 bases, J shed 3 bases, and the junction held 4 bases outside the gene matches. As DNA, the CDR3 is TGCGCCAGCAGCCAAGATTCAAGCGGGGGCTACAATGAGCAGTTCTTC. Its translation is CASSQDSSGGYNEQFF.

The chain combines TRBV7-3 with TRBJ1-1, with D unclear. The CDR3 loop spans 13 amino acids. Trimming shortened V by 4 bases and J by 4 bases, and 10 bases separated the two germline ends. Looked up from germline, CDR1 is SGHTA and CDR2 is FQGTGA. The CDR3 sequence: CASSSGLATEAFF. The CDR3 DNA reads TGTGCCAGCAGCTCGGGGTTGGCCACTGAAGCTTTCTTT.

CDR3 nucleotide sequence: TGTGCCAGCAGTTTACTTGGTAGCGGAGAGCAGTTCTTC. Translating it yields CASSLLGSGEQFF. This chain uses TRBV28 with TRBJ2-1; D possibly corresponds to TRBD2 (6 bases). V lost 2 bases, J lost 10 bases, and 12 bases lay in between. The germline V gene has CDR1 MDHEN and CDR2 SYDVKM. This CDR3 comprises 13 residues.